This T cell receptor beta chain stems from a study of blood T cells in healthy people across ages. A sample-barcoded 5' primer and a J-beta primer mix were used in a second PCR of about 6 to 11 cycles. MiXCR was run by TCRdb on the 5' RACE reads, yielding one entry per CDR3 protein. The data show some 670,000 distinct CDR3 sequences, roughly half seen once. The study, taken as a whole, reports: Long-lived donors carried more naive CD4+ cells and greater diversity than aged donors.

Worth noting for this clonotype: Antigen unknown.

The sequencing input was blood. The receptor's source is a woman older than 75 in good health.

The CDR3 nucleotides are TGTGCCAGCAGTTTGAAGGGGAGTATTGGTGGCTACACCTTC. Residues: CASSLKGSIGGYTF. The J gene is TRBJ1-2, the V gene TRBV27, with TRBD1 as a possible D gene (5 bases). This CDR3 region has 14 residues. Trimming pared 3 bases from V and 7 bases from J, leaving 15 bases between. Per germline, CDR1 MNHEY and CDR2 SMNVEV (reference sequence).